The source of this T cell receptor (beta chain) is a study of T cell responses to AZD1222 COVID-19 vaccine. Findings and limits, study-wide: No repertoire was sampled before or during the peak T cell response, only after it. Spike-specific TCR breadth and depth grew following two AZD1222 doses. Just five or six AZD1222 recipients were seropositive at baseline. Among spike-specific TCRs, nearly half reportedly target unmutated variant regions.

The CDR3 is 13 residues long. Trimming stripped 4 bases from V and 2 bases from J, with 8 bases between. From germline, CDR1 is MNHEY and CDR2 SVGAGI. Assay used: immunoSEQ multiplex PCR; TCRdb lists only in-frame clones, some missing. Among about 100,000 clones, just under 90% were seen once, and the ten largest hold approximately 16%. Comments on this clone: The antigen is unknown.

Sequences were derived from peripheral blood, sampled on day 0 of AZD1222 vaccination. The origin of this receptor is an adult in good health. The V gene is TRBV6-5, the J gene TRBJ1-2; D call uncertain. The CDR3, as DNA: TGTGCCAGCAGTTTAAGTTGGAACTATGGCTACACCTTC. It codes for CASSLSWNYGYTF.